Listed below are T cell receptor beta chains from one sample, sequenced in a study of T cell repertoires in cytomegalovirus infection. TCRdb passed the reads through MiXCR, listing each CDR3 protein once. The repertoire holds approximately 990,000 distinct CDR3 sequences, 25% to 40% seen once, with over 10% in the top ten. No antigen has been identified for these receptors. The specimen was cultured CD8+ T cells from PBMCs, collected from culture after CMV antigen stimulation. The receptors originated from a human donor in good health (CMV status not recorded). Some clones in this sample may be carry-over from other donors' samples. Both conserved end residues are trimmed from each CDR3.

J,V,CDR3
TRBJ2-6,TRBV20-1,SARVGAEASGANVLT
TRBJ1-1,TRBV18,ASSPPNGAEAF
TRBJ2-7,TRBV19,ASSMEGDHEQY
TRBJ1-1,TRBV12-5,ASGYPRGTYMNTEAF
TRBJ2-3,TRBV7-6,ANPPRDRGADTQY
TRBJ1-5,TRBV27,ASSKGGRQPQH
TRBJ1-2,TRBV19,ASTGPIGYT
TRBJ2-1,TRBV6-1,ASSPSAGLAGDEQF
TRBJ1-6,TRBV13,ASSPRTANSPLH
TRBJ2-2,TRBV7-6,ASSLVWGAPNTGELF
TRBJ2-1,TRBV7-6,ASSSRDSPPYNEQF
TRBJ2-7,TRBV12-3/TRBV12-4,ASSLTSTTYEQY
TRBJ2-5,TRBV4-1,ASSQGTETQY
TRBJ1-5,TRBV28,ASSLRYKH
TRBJ1-3,TRBV27,ASSSHPTGLSGNTIY
TRBJ1-1,TRBV4-1,ASSQGPGPGAEAF
TRBJ2-5,TRBV2,ASSWETTGGIETQY
TRBJ1-1,TRBV10-2,ASSEFRNTEAF
TRBJ2-1,TRBV20-1,SARGASGGAVTYNEQF
TRBJ2-2,TRBV7-9,ASYWTGNHGELF
TRBJ1-1,TRBV7-2,ASSYKNTEAF
TRBJ1-1,TRBV7-9,ASSASENEAF
TRBJ1-2,TRBV6-1,ASSAIGGLSYGYT
TRBJ2-7,TRBV12-3/TRBV12-4,ASSFEVWDREVYEQY
TRBJ2-1,TRBV3-1,ASSQEVNGGAIGHEQF
TRBJ2-2,TRBV19,ASSPFVGTTGELF
TRBJ1-2,TRBV7-2,ASSYDREGPYGYT
TRBJ2-1,TRBV7-9,ASSRAQGVYNEQF
TRBJ2-2,TRBV2,ASRGQGARTGELF
TRBJ1-6,TRBV2,ASSDIGSDSPLH
TRBJ1-2,TRBV20-1,SARSTDRDDYGYT
TRBJ1-5,TRBV6-2/TRBV6-3,ASSPGVGRVSNQPQH
TRBJ1-1,TRBV9,ASSVERGNTEAF
TRBJ1-6,TRBV4-3,ASSQDLLQGPPGAYNSPLH
TRBJ1-2,TRBV12-3/TRBV12-4,ASDSSYGYT
TRBJ1-6,TRBV6-5,ASLRWTGDNSPLH
TRBJ1-1,TRBV5-5,ASSLGI
TRBJ2-1,TRBV6-5,ASSYSPLAGGPYNEQF
TRBJ1-1,TRBV19,ASSTRGGSTEAF
TRBJ2-3,TRBV27,ASSSPGGVPLTQY
TRBJ1-5,TRBV7-8,ASRPGTGRQPQH